This T cell receptor (beta chain) was captured in a study of patients and donors after allogeneic stem cell transplantation (dated by TCRdb to between 2020 and 2021). Receptor libraries were prepared by RT-PCR. The run used a NextSeq 550. Using fastp trimming at Q25 and MiXCR clonotype assembly, TCRdb reanalyzed the public sequencing data and kept in-frame beta chains. Rows matching on CDR3 protein sequence are summarized as one entry with the most common DNA and genes. The sample yields approximately 160,000 distinct CDR3 sequences; around 28% were counted once. The ten top clones hold around 3.2% of the sample. This clonotype was seen only a few times. No antigen is known for it. Within one base of it there is no much larger clone, and no base qualities were kept. CDR1 is given as SGDLS and CDR2 as YYNGEE, both from the germline V gene. The CDR3 measures 13 amino acids from cysteine to phenylalanine. Of all the DNA, just the CDR3 is kept, 39 bases in frame from base 1. The germline ends are 7 bases apart after V is trimmed by 3 bases and J by 1 base.

In this chain, TRBV9 is recombined with TRBJ1-1, with TRBD1 perhaps the D gene, on 6 matching bases. Sequenced material: blood, either unsorted or a sorted T cell fraction (not recorded which). The sequence derives from a human donor who was either an allogeneic HSCT recipient or a stem cell or donor lymphocyte infusion donor (not recorded which). It is not recorded whose cells these are; they may come from a transplant donor. DNA sequence: TGTGCCAGCAGCGAGGGGGGGAACACTGAAGCTTTCTTT. This codes for CASSEGGNTEAFF.